Listed below are T cell receptor beta chains from one sample, sequenced in a study of blood T cells in healthy people across ages. TCRdb called the 5' RACE reads again in MiXCR, with one record for every CDR3 protein. The sample includes roughly 1.5 million distinct CDR3 sequences, under 55% of them seen just once. Material: blood. The source of these receptors is a woman between 18 and 29 years old in good health. Each CDR3 is given with its conserved first and last residue. A D gene is named only where the DNA matches it firmly. Only part of the rows carry a size: once, few, many, or a class if the clone is expanded.

clone_size j_call v_call d_call cdr3_nt cdr3_aa
NA TRBJ1-5 TRBV4-1 NA TGCGCCAGCAGCCAAGGTCGGGGGGCGCTTAGCAATCAGCCCCAGCATTTT CASSQGRGALSNQPQHF
NA TRBJ1-5 TRBV6-2/TRBV6-3 TRBD1 TGTGCCAGCAGCCCCCCCTTCGGGACAGATAGCAATCAGCCCCAGCATTTT CASSPPFGTDSNQPQHF
NA TRBJ2-1 TRBV20-1 NA TGCAGTGCTGGGGGCGGGAGCTCCTACAATGAGCAGTTCTTC CSAGGGSSYNEQFF
NA TRBJ2-7 TRBV9 TRBD2 TGTGCCAGCAGCGTAGCGGGAGGGGCTTCCTACGAGCAGTACTTC CASSVAGGASYEQYF
NA TRBJ2-5 TRBV29-1 NA TGCAGCGTTGATGTCGGAGGGAAGACCCAGTACTTC CSVDVGGKTQYF
NA TRBJ2-7 TRBV15 TRBD2 TGTGCCACCAGCAGTCTGGGCGGGGGGCTCTACGAGCAGTACTTC CATSSLGGGLYEQYF
NA TRBJ2-3 TRBV4-1 TRBD2 TGCGCCAGCAGCCAAGACCGTCCCGGGACTACCTCAGATACGCAGTATTTT CASSQDRPGTTSDTQYF
NA TRBJ2-1 TRBV28 NA TGTGCCAGCAGTCCGAGCGGCCGAAGTACTACCTACAATGAGCAGTTCTTC CASSPSGRSTTYNEQFF
NA TRBJ1-1 TRBV30 NA TGTGCCTGGAGTCTCGGGACGAGCACTGAAGCTTTTTTT CAWSLGTSTEAFF
NA TRBJ2-1 TRBV11-2 NA TGTGCCAGCAGATCCCGGTCGGGCAAGCAGTTCTTC CASRSRSGKQFF
NA TRBJ1-2 TRBV20-1 NA TGCAGTGCTCCCGAAGGGAAGGGGATCATCTATGGCTACACCTTC CSAPEGKGIIYGYTF
few TRBJ2-7 TRBV27 NA TGTGCCAGCAGTTTATTTTTCCATTCCTTGAGTTACGTCGAGCAGTACTTC CASSLFFHSLSYVEQYF
NA TRBJ2-3 TRBV9 TRBD2 TGTGCCAGCAGCCCCAACCCCCGGGGGGGAGATACGCAGTATTTT CASSPNPRGGDTQYF
NA TRBJ2-7 TRBV14 TRBD1 TGTGCCAGCAGGGCTTCCGGGACAGGGCCTTACGAGCAGTACTTC CASRASGTGPYEQYF
few TRBJ2-1 TRBV10-3 TRBD2 TGTGCCATCAGTAGGGGGGAGCGGGAGATGAACAATGAGCAGTTCTTC CAISRGEREMNNEQFF
once TRBJ2-7 TRBV6-1 TRBD1 TGTGCCAGCAGTGAAGAAGGGACAGACTCCTACGAGCAGTACTTC CASSEEGTDSYEQYF
NA TRBJ2-3 TRBV7-9 NA TGTGCCGGCAGCTTATTTGAGGACGGCACAGATACGCAGTATTTT CAGSLFEDGTDTQYF
few TRBJ1-2 TRBV20-1 NA TGCAGTGCTAGAGAAACGTACACCTTC CSARETYTF